This TCR beta chain was obtained from a study of cytomegalovirus exposure and HLA in healthy donors. The study, taken as a whole, reports: Later analysis showed TCR association rates varying by HLA locus, highest for DRB1 and lowest for HLA-C. Researchers reported in a later analysis that a missense DCLRE1C variant was tied to TCR beta V- and J-gene trimming. Per a prior analysis, the majority of TCR beta V segments were productive roughly 87% or roughly 30% of the time. Cytomegalovirus-associated status was assigned to 164 TCR beta chains.

Looked up from germline, CDR1 is MNHEY and CDR2 is SVGAGI. This CDR3 has 12 residues. Trimming cost V 7 bases and J 7 bases, with 11 bases left between them. Primers included in the PCR were 60 Vbeta and 13 Jbeta primers. Repertoires were generated with immunoSEQ multiplex PCR, while TCRdb's copy carries only in-frame clones and drops some. In the table there are 150,000 to 200,000 clones, about 79% of which are singletons. Concerning this clone itself: The target antigen is unknown.

The clonotype was recovered from a woman aged 45-65 years in good health and CMV-seronegative. The V gene is TRBV6-5, the J gene TRBJ1-3; no clear D gene. Sequencing used PBMCs. The CDR3 bases are TGTGCCAGCATCGACACGGGGAACACCATATATTTT. It is translated as CASIDTGNTIYF.